This T cell receptor (beta chain) was sequenced during a study of cytomegalovirus exposure and HLA in healthy donors. About the research overall: Around 77 million unique TCRs from HLA-typed donors made up an early data release.

V lost 5 bases and J 11 bases, leaving 19 bases between the germline ends. This CDR3 contains 14 residues. Germline V CDR1 and CDR2: SNHLY, FYNNEI. Use of 60 Vbeta and 13 Jbeta primers characterized the PCR. Some clones are missing from TCRdb's copy, which holds only in-frame ones; the method was immunoSEQ multiplex PCR. This table has about 130,000 clones, about three quarters appearing once. The TCR sequence derives from an older woman in good health and CMV-seropositive. The chain uses TRBV2 and TRBJ1-5; D remains unclear. Sequencing was done on a sample of PBMCs. CDR3 region: CASSPSTLPGAQHF. CDR3 DNA sequence: TGTGCCAGCAGTCCCTCGACCCTGCCCGGGGCCCAGCATTTT.